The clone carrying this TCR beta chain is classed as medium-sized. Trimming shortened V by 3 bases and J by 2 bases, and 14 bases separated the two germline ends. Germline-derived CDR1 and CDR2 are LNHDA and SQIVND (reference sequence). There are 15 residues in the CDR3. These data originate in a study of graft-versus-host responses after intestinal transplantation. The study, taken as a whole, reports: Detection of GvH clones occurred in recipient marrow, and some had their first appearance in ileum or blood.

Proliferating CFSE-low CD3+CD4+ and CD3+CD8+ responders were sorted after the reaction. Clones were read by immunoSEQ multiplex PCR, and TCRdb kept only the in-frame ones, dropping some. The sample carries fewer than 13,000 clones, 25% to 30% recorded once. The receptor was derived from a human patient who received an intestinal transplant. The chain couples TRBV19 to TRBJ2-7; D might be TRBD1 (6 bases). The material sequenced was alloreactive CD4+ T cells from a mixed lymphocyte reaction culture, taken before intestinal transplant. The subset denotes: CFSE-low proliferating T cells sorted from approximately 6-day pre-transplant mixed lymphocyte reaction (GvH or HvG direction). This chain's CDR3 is CASSISYRETYEQYF. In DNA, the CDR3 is TGTGCCAGTAGTATCTCGTACAGGGAAACCTACGAGCAGTACTTC.